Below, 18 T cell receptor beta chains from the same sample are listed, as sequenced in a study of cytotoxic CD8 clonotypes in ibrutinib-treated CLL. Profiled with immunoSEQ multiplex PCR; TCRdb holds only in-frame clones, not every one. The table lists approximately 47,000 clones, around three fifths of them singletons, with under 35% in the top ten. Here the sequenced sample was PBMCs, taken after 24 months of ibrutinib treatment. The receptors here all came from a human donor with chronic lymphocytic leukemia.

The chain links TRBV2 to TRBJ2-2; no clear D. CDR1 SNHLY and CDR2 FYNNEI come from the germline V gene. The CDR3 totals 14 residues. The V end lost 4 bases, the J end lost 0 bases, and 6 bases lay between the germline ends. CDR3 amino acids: CASSGTANTGELFF. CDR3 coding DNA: TGTGCCAGCAGTGGGACGGCGAACACCGGGGAGCTGTTTTTT.

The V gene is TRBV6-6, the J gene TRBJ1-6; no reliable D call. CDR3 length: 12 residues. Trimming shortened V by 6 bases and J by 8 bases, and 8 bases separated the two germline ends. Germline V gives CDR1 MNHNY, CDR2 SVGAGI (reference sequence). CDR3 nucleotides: TGTGCCAGCAGCCCTTCATATTCACCCCTCCACTTT. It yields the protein CASSPSYSPLHF.

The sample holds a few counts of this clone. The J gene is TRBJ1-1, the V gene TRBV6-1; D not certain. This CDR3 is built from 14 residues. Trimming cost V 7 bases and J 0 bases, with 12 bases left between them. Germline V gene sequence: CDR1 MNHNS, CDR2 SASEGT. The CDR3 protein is CASKGRPMNTEAFF. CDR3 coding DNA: TGTGCCAGCAAGGGCAGACCAATGAACACTGAAGCTTTCTTT.

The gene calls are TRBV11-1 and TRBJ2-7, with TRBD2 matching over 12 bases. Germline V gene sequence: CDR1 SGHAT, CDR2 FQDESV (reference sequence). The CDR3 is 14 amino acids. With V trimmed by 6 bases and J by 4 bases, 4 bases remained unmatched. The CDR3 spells CASSWTSGDYEQYF. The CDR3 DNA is TGTGCCAGCAGTTGGACTAGCGGGGATTACGAGCAGTACTTC.

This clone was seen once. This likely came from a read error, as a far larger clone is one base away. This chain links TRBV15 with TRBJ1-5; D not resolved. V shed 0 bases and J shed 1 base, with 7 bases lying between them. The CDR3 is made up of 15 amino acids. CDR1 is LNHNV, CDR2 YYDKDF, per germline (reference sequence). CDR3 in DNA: TGTGCCACCAGCAGAGAGGCAAGCAGCAATCAGCCCCAGCATTTT. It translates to CATSREASSNQPQHF.

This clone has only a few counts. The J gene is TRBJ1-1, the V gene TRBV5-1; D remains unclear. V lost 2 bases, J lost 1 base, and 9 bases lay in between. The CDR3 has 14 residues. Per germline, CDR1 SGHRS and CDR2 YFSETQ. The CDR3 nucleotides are TGCGCCAGCAGCTTACAGCCTACGAACACTGAAGCTTTCTTT. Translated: CASSLQPTNTEAFF.

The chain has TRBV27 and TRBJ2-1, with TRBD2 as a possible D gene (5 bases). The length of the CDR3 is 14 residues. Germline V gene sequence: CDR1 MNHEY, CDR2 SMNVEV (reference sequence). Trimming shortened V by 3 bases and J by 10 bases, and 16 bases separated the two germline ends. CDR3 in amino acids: CASSLSPGLGEQFF. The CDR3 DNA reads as TGTGCCAGCAGTTTGTCCCCGGGGTTAGGGGAGCAGTTCTTC.

CDR3 residues: CASRDQGHTGELFF. Here the CDR3 DNA reads TGTGCCAGCAGAGACCAGGGTCACACCGGGGAGCTGTTTTTT. The chain carries TRBV6-5 and TRBJ2-2; maybe TRBD1 (5 bases). With 6 bases removed from V and 3 bases from J, the gap between germline ends came to 11 bases. CDR3 length: 14 amino acids. Germline CDR1 and CDR2: MNHEY and SVGAGI.

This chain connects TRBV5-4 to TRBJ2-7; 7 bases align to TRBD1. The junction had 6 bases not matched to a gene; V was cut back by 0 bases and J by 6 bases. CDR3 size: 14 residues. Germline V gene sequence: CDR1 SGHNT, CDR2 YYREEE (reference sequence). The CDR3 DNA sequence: TGTGCCAGCAGCTTGGTCCAGGGGGATGGCGAGCAGTACTTC. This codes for CASSLVQGDGEQYF.

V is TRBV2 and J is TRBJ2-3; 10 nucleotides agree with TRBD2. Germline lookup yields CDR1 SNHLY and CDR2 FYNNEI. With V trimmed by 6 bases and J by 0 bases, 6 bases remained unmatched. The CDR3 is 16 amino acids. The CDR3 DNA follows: TGTGCCAGCAGGATACTAGCGGGATCTAGCACAGATACGCAGTATTTT. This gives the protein CASRILAGSSTDTQYF. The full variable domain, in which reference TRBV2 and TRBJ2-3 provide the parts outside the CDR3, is EPEVTQTPSHQVTQMGQEVILRCVPISNHLYFYWYRQILGQKVEFLVSFYNNEISEKSEIFDDQFSVERPDGSNFTLKIRSTKLEDSAMYFCASRILAGSSTDTQYFGPGTRLTVL.

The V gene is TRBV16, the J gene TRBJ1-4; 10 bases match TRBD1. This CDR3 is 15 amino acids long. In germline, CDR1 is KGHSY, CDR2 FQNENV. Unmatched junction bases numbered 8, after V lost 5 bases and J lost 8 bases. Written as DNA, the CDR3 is TGTGCCAGCAGCGACCGCGGGACAGGGGTCGAAAAACTGTTTTTT. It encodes CASSDRGTGVEKLFF.

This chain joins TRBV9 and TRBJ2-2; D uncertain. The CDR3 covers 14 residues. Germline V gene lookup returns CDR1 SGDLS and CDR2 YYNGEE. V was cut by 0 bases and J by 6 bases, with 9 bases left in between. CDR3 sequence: CASSVAPDAGELFF. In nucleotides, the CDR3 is TGTGCCAGCAGCGTAGCCCCGGACGCCGGGGAGCTGTTTTTT.

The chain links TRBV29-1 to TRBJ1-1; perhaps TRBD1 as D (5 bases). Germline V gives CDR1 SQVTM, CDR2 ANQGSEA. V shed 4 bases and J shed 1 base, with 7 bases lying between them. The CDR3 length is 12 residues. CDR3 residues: CSVVRGNTEAFF. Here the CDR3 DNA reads TGCAGCGTTGTTAGGGGGAACACTGAAGCTTTCTTT. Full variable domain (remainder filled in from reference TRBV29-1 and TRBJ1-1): SAVISQKPSRDICQRGTSLTIQCQVDSQVTMMFWYRQQPGQSLTLIATANQGSEATYESGFVIDKFPISRPNLTFSTLTVSNMSPEDSSIYLCSVVRGNTEAFFGQGTRLTVV.

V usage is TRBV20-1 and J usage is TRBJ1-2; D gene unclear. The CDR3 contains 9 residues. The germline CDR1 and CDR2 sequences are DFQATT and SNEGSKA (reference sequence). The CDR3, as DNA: TGCACCACAAACTATGGCTACACCTTC. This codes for CTTNYGYTF.

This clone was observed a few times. The CDR3 coding sequence is TGTGCCAGCAGCCAAGTCACCAGCTATGGCTACACCTTC. Translated, it gives CASSQVTSYGYTF. The gene calls are TRBV14 and TRBJ1-2; no clear D. Per germline, CDR1 SGHDN and CDR2 FVKESK. The CDR3 extends over 13 amino acids. V lost 1 base and J lost 4, with 7 bases in between.

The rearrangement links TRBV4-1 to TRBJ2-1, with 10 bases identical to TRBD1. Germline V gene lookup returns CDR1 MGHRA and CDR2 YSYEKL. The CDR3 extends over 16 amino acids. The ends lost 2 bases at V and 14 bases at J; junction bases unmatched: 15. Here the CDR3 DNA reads TGCGCCAGCAGCCAACTCTATGCGGGACAGGGGTTCGGGGAGTTCTTC. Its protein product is CASSQLYAGQGFGEFF.

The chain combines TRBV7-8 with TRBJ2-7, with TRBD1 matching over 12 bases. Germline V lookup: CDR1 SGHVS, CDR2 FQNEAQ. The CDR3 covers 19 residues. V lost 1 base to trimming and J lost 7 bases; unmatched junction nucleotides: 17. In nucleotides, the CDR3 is TGTGCCAGCAGCTTAGGTCTGGGGACAGGGGGCTCCCGTCGGCGGGAGCAGTACTTC. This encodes CASSLGLGTGGSRRREQYF.

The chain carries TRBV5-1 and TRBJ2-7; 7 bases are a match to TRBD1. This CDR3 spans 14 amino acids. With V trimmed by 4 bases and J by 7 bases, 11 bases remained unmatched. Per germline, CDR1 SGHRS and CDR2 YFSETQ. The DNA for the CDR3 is TGCGCCAGCAGCACAGGACAGGCCGGTGGGGAGCAGTACTTC. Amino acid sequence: CASSTGQAGGEQYF.